This record covers a single TCR beta chain. The entry originates in a study of blood T cell repertoires in COVID-19. Whole-study context: Both acute and convalescent COVID-19 samples were obtained from the United States, Italy and Spain.

Original methodology: By means of reference gene primer amplification, nucleated cell counts were estimated. TCRdb's copy holds only in-frame clones and misses some; the assay was immunoSEQ multiplex PCR. That table furnishes V, J and clone size, whereas the DNA furnished D and trimming. The table records fewer than 200,000 clones, around nine tenths of them present only once. Trimming took 7 bases from V and 5 from J; bases not matched to a gene: 13. CDR1 and CDR2 from the germline V gene are SQVTM and ANQGSEA. The CDR3 sequence is 17 residues long. Seattle's enrolled individuals joined amid active infection and were then monitored longitudinally.

Input material: peripheral blood. The chain combines TRBV29-1 with TRBJ2-5, with 16 bases that match TRBD2. The origin of this receptor is a woman aged 70 to 79 with COVID-19, enrolled during active disease. CDR3 bases: TGCAGCGCCCGGGGTCCGGGACTAGCGGGAGGGAGGGAGACCCAGTACTTC. It translates to CSARGPGLAGGRETQYF.